These 10 T cell receptor beta chains were sequenced from one sample in a study of OX40 agonist ivuxolimab in advanced cancers. Using immunoSEQ multiplex PCR, the repertoire was profiled, and TCRdb retains in-frame clones only, with some absent. This table has around 83,000 clones, 91% appearing once. The specimen was CD4+ or CD8+ T cells sorted from blood, collected in a trial of the OX40 agonist ivuxolimab. The source of these receptors is an adult with an advanced solid tumor such as melanoma, head and neck, liver or kidney cancer.

In this sample, this clone turned up a few times. This chain links TRBV2 with TRBJ2-1; 7 positions agree with TRBD2. CDR1 SNHLY and CDR2 FYNNEI come from the germline V gene. The CDR3 covers 12 residues. The junction had 2 bases not matched to a gene; V was cut back by 7 bases and J by 5 bases. CDR3 DNA sequence: TGTGCCAGCACGGGACTACACAATGAGCAGTTCTTC. It specifies CASTGLHNEQFF.

The rearrangement uses TRBV11-2 and TRBJ2-7; D is perhaps TRBD2 (5 bases). The V end lost 3 bases, the J end lost 2 bases, and 8 bases lay between the germline ends. Germline V CDR1 and CDR2: SGHAT, FQNNGV. The CDR3 sequence is 13 residues long. CDR3 amino acids: CASSFRRAYEQYF. The CDR3 DNA follows: TGTGCCAGCAGCTTTAGGCGGGCCTACGAGCAGTACTTC. The complete variable domain, with remaining parts taken from reference TRBV11-2 and TRBJ2-7, reads EAGVAQSPRYKIIEKRQSVAFWCNPISGHATLYWYQQILGQGPKLLIQFQNNGVVDDSQLPKDRFSAERLKGVDSTLKIQPAKLEDSAVYLCASSFRRAYEQYFGPGTRLTVT.

The chain uses TRBV15 and TRBJ2-7, with 9 bases that match TRBD1. CDR1 is LNHNV and CDR2 is YYDKDF in the germline V gene (reference sequence). J was trimmed by 5 bases and V by 11 bases; bases with no gene match: 10. CDR3 length: 13 residues. The CDR3 nucleotides are TGTGCCGTTGCCGGGACAGGGCGCCACGAGCAGTACTTC. It yields the protein CAVAGTGRHEQYF.

The chain links TRBV9 to TRBJ2-1, with D unclear. The V end was cut by 4 bases, the J end by 5 bases, with 10 bases between. The CDR3 is 13 amino acids. Germline assignment: CDR1 SGDLS and CDR2 YYNGEE. CDR3 sequence: CASSSRSNNEQFF. CDR3 in DNA: TGTGCCAGCAGCTCCCGGTCCAACAATGAGCAGTTCTTC.

The V and J genes are TRBV19 and TRBJ1-2; D gene unclear. The CDR3 is made up of 14 amino acids. V lost 3 bases, J lost 8 bases, and 16 bases lay in between. The germline V gene has CDR1 LNHDA and CDR2 SQIVND (reference sequence). CDR3 sequence (DNA): TGTGCCAGTAGTATGGCCGGGAAGGTTGGCGGCTACACCTTC. Translated: CASSMAGKVGGYTF.

The rearrangement joins TRBV30 to TRBJ2-1; 8 bases map to TRBD1. V lost 5 bases and J lost 5; bases outside the gene matches: 8. Germline CDR1 and CDR2: GTSNPN and SVGIG (reference sequence). The CDR3 has 14 amino acids. The CDR3 reads CAWETGTGNNEQFF. The CDR3 nucleotides read TGTGCCTGGGAAACCGGGACAGGAAACAATGAGCAGTTCTTC.

The rearrangement links TRBV29-1 to TRBJ2-7; D may be TRBD1 (5 bases). This CDR3 is built from 13 residues. CDR1 SQVTM and CDR2 ANQGSEA come from the germline V gene. Trimming stripped 0 bases from V and 6 bases from J, with 12 bases between. The CDR3: CSVEESPGFEQYF. The CDR3, as DNA: TGCAGCGTTGAAGAATCTCCAGGGTTCGAGCAGTACTTC.

The table lists this clone with a count of one. This sequence joins TRBV18 and TRBJ1-1, with TRBD1 matching over 8 bases. The trim removed 1 base at V and 6 bases at J, leaving 4 bases unmatched. The germline CDR1 and CDR2 sequences are KGHSH and LQKENI. The CDR3 totals 14 residues. The CDR3 protein is CASSPRTGMPEAFF. The CDR3 coding sequence is TGTGCCAGCTCACCACGGACAGGGATGCCTGAAGCTTTCTTT.

The chain employs TRBV6-1 and TRBJ2-7, with 11 bases aligning to TRBD1. This CDR3 spans 16 amino acids. The V gene's germline CDR1 is MNHNS and CDR2 SASEGT. V dropped 4 bases and J dropped 3; count of bases not matched to a gene: 8. The CDR3, as DNA: TGTGCCAGCAGTGGAACCGGGACAGGGGGTCACTACGAGCAGTACTTC. Its protein product is CASSGTGTGGHYEQYF.

The CDR3 coding sequence is TGCGCCAGCAGCCTGAGTAAATTTGGAAACACCATATATTTT. Its protein is CASSLSKFGNTIYF. V and J are TRBV4-1 and TRBJ1-3, with D unresolved. Deletions cut 4 bases from V and 3 bases from J, with 10 bases between. The CDR3 totals 14 residues. Germline-derived CDR1 and CDR2 are MGHRA and YSYEKL.